This entry describes one TCR beta chain. Its antigen is still unknown. Sorted regulatory T cells were CD4-positive, CD25-high and CD127-low or negative. Controls came from healthy donors unrelated to patients. This specimen comes from a study of B cell selection in AIRE deficiency. General study findings and limits: Shared Treg sequences were biased toward short CDR3s with few non-templated nucleotide insertions. About a third of healthy-donor shared Treg TCRbeta sequences appeared in patient Tconv cells.

Trimming cost V 0 bases and J 1 base, with 8 bases left between them. The CDR3 runs 15 residues. From germline, CDR1 is SGHRS and CDR2 YFSETQ. As processed by the authors: Patients' Tregs yielded 58,000 or so distinct TCRbeta sequences; donors' roughly 1x10^5. Repertoires were generated with immunoSEQ multiplex PCR, while TCRdb's copy carries only in-frame clones and drops some. V, J and clone size reflect that table, while D and trimming were determined from the DNA. Of roughly 18,000 clones in the sample, about 93% were seen once. The TCR originated in a human donor in good health. The genes are TRBV5-1 and TRBJ2-1, with D uncertain. Sequenced input: CD4+CD25+ Tregs sorted from PBMCs. The CDR3 region has the DNA TGCGCCAGCAGCTTGGCCGGTGTTTCCTACAATGAGCAGTTCTTC. It encodes CASSLAGVSYNEQFF.